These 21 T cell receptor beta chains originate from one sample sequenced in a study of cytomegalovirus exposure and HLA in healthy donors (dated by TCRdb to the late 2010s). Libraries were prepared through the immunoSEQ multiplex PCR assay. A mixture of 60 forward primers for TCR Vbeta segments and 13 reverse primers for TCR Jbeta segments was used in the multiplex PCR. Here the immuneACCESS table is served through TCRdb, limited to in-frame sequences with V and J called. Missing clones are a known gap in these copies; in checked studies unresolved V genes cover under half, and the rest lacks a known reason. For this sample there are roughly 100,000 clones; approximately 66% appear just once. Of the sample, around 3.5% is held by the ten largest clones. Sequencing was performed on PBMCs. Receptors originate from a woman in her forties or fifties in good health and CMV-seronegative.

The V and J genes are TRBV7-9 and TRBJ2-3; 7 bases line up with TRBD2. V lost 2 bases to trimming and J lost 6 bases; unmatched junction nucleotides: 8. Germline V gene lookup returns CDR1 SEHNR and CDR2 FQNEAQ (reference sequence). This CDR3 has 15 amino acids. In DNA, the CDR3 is TGTGCCAGCAGCTTAATAGCGGGCGAGTCGGATACGCAGTATTTT. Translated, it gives CASSLIAGESDTQYF.

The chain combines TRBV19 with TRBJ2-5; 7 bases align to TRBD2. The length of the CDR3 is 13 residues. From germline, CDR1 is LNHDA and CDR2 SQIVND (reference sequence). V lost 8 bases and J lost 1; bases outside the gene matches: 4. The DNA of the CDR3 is TGTGCCAGTGCGGGGGTACTCCAAGAGACCCAGTACTTC. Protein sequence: CASAGVLQETQYF. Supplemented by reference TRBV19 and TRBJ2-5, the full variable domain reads DGGITQSPKYLFRKEGQNVTLSCEQNLNHDAMYWYRQDPGQGLRLIYYSQIVNDFQKGDIAEGYSVSREKKESFPLTVTSAQKNPTAFYLCASAGVLQETQYFGPGTRLLVL.

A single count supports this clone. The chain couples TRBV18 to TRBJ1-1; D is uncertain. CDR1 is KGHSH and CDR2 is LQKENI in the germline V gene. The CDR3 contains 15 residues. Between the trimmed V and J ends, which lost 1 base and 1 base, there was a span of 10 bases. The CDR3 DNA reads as TGTGCCAGCTCACCACTCCCACAAGAGAACACTGAAGCTTTCTTT. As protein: CASSPLPQENTEAFF.

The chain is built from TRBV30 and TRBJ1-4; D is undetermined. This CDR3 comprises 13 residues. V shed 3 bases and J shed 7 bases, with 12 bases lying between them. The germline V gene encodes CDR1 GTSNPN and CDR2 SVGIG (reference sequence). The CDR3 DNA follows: TGTGCCTGGAGGCCACCCGCGGGTGAAAAACTGTTTTTT. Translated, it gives CAWRPPAGEKLFF.

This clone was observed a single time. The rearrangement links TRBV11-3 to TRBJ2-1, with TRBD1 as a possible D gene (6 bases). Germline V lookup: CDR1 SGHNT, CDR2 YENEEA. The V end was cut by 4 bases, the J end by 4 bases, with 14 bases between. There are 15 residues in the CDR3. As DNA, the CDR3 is TGTGCCAGCAGCTCCCACGGGACACATTACAATGAGCAGTTCTTC. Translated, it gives CASSSHGTHYNEQFF.

CDR3 DNA: TGTGCCAGCAGCTTCTGGGCCACCCAGCGGTCAGATACGCAGTATTTT. It is translated as CASSFWATQRSDTQYF. The chain joins TRBV5-4 to TRBJ2-3, with D maybe TRBD2 (5 bases). Germline lookup yields CDR1 SGHNT and CDR2 YYREEE (reference sequence). The CDR3 covers 16 residues. The V end lost 2 bases, the J end lost 4 bases, and 17 bases lay between the germline ends.

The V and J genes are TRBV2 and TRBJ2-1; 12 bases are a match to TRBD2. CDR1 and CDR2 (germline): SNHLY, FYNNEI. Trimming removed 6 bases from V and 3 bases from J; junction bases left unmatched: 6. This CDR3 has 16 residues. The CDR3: CASSGLAGTRYNEQFF. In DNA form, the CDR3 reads TGTGCCAGCAGCGGACTAGCGGGGACTCGCTACAATGAGCAGTTCTTC.

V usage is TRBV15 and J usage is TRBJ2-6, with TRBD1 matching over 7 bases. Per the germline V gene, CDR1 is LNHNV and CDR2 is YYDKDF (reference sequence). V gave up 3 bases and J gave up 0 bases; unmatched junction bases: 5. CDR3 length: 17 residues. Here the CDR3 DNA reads TGTGCCACCAGCAGCGACAGGGAGTACTCTGGGGCCAACGTCCTGACTTTC. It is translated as CATSSDREYSGANVLTF.

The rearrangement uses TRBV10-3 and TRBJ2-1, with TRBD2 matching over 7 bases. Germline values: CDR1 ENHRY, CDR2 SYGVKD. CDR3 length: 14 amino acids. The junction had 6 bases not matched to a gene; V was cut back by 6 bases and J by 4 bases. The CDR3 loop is CAIRRGSGYNEQFF. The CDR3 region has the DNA TGTGCCATCAGGCGCGGGAGCGGTTACAATGAGCAGTTCTTC.

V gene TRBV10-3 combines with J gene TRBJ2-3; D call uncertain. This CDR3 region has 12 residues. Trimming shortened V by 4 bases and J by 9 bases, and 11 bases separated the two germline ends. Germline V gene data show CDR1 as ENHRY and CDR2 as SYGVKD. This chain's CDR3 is CAISGEPETQYF. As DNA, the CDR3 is TGTGCCATCAGTGGCGAGCCCGAGACGCAGTATTTT.

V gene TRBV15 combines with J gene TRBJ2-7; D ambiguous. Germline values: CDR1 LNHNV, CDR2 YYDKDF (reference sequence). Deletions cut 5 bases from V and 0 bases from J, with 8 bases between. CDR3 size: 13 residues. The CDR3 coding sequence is TGTGCCACCAGCCCGCTAAGCTCCTACGAGCAGTACTTC. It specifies CATSPLSSYEQYF.

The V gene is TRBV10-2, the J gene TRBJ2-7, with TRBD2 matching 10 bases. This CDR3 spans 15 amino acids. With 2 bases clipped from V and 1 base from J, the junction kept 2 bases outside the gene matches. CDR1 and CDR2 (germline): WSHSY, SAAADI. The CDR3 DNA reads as TGCGCCAGCAGTGAGCCAGCGGGAGGGTCCTACGAGCAGTACTTC. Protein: CASSEPAGGSYEQYF.

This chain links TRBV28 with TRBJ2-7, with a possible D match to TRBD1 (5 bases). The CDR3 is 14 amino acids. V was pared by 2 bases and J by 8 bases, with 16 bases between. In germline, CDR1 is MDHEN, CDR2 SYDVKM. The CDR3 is CASSLETANAKQYF. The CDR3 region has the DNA TGTGCCAGCAGTTTAGAGACAGCTAACGCGAAGCAGTACTTC.

CDR3 in DNA: TGTGCCAGCAGTTACCGGCGGGACTATGGCTACACCTTC. Amino acid sequence: CASSYRRDYGYTF. V is TRBV6-5 and J is TRBJ1-2, with D hard to call. Germline values: CDR1 MNHEY, CDR2 SVGAGI. The CDR3 covers 13 residues. The V end lost 2 bases, the J end lost 3 bases, and 7 bases lay between the germline ends.

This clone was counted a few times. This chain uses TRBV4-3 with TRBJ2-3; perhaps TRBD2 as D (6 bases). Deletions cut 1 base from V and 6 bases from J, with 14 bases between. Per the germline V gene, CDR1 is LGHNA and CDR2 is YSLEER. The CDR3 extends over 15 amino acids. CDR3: CASSQGGPGGDTQYF. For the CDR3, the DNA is TGCGCCAGCAGCCAAGGGGGCCCCGGAGGGGATACGCAGTATTTT.

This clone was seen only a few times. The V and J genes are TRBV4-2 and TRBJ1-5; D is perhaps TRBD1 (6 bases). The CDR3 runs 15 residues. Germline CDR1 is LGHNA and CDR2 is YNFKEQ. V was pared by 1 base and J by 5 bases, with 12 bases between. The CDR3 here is CASSQVQGQDQPQHF. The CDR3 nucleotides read TGTGCCAGCAGCCAAGTGCAGGGACAAGATCAGCCCCAGCATTTT.

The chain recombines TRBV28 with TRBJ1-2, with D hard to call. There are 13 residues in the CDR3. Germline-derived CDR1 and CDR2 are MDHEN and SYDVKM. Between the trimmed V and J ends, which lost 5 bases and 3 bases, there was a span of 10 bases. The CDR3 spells CASSAPGDYGYTF. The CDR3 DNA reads TGTGCCAGCAGTGCCCCCGGGGACTATGGCTACACCTTC.

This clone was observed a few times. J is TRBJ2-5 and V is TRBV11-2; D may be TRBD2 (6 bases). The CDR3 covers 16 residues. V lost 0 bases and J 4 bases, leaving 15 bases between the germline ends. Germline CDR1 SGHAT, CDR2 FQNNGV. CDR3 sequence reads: CASSLDPGGLGETQYF. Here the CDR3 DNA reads TGTGCCAGCAGCTTAGATCCCGGGGGACTGGGAGAGACCCAGTACTTC.

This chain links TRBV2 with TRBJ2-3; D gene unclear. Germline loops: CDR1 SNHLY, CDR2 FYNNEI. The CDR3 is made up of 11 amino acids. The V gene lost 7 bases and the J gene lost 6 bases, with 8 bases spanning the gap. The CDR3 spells CASIIRDTQYF. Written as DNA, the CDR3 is TGTGCCAGCATCATTCGGGATACGCAGTATTTT.

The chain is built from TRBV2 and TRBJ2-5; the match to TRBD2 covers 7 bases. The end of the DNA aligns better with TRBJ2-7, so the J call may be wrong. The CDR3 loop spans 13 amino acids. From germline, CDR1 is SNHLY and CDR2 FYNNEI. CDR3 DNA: TGTGCCAGCAGTGACGGGAGGCCCTACGAGCAGTACTTC. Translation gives CASSDGRPYEQYF.

As DNA, the CDR3 is TGTGCCAGCTCACCCAGACAGGGGGTGGGTGAAAAACTGTTTTTT. This translates into CASSPRQGVGEKLFF. The chain couples TRBV18 to TRBJ1-4, with TRBD1 matching 9 bases. Germline V lookup: CDR1 KGHSH, CDR2 LQKENI. The CDR3 is made up of 15 amino acids. The V gene end was trimmed by 3 bases and the J gene end by 7 bases; junction bases not matched to a gene: 6.